A selection of T cell receptor beta chains follows, all from one sample in a study of blood T cell repertoires in COVID-19. Only in-frame clones appear in the TCRdb table, and some are missing; sequencing was by immunoSEQ multiplex PCR. The data contain 140,000 to 150,000 clones, 80% of them singletons. Sequenced: peripheral blood. The origin of the receptors is a woman aged 50 to 65 with acute or convalescent COVID-19. Both conserved end residues are part of each CDR3. Each record gives: V gene, D gene, clone size, J gene, CDR3 protein, CDR3 DNA. D genes are given only for firm matches. Size is omitted from some rows. Given values are once, few, many or a class for expanded clones.

V gene: TRBV9; D gene: TRBD1; clone size: -; J gene: TRBJ1-6; CDR3 protein: CASSVATGDSSSYNSPLHF; CDR3 DNA: TGTGCCAGCAGCGTAGCTACAGGGGACTCATCCTCCTATAATTCACCCCTCCACTTT
V gene: TRBV4-3; D gene: -; clone size: -; J gene: TRBJ1-6; CDR3 protein: CASSQDQASGESPLHF; CDR3 DNA: TGCGCCAGCAGCCAAGATCAGGCGTCGGGGGAATCACCCCTCCACTTT
V gene: TRBV20-1; D gene: -; clone size: once; J gene: TRBJ2-5; CDR3 protein: CSASLQTQYF; CDR3 DNA: TGCAGTGCTAGTCTCCAGACCCAGTACTTC
V gene: TRBV7-9; D gene: TRBD2; clone size: few; J gene: TRBJ2-3; CDR3 protein: CASSLPSGGGTDTQYF; CDR3 DNA: TGTGCCAGCAGCTTACCAAGCGGGGGGGGCACAGATACGCAGTATTTT
V gene: TRBV7-7; D gene: TRBD2; clone size: -; J gene: TRBJ2-5; CDR3 protein: CASTGEGRETQYF; CDR3 DNA: TGTGCCAGCACCGGGGAGGGCCGGGAGACCCAGTACTTC
V gene: TRBV7-2; D gene: TRBD1; clone size: -; J gene: TRBJ1-4; CDR3 protein: CASSLGGQGGEKLFF; CDR3 DNA: TGTGCCAGCAGCTTAGGTGGACAGGGAGGCGAAAAACTGTTTTTT
V gene: TRBV5-1; D gene: -; clone size: -; J gene: TRBJ2-1; CDR3 protein: CASSYTYNNEQFF; CDR3 DNA: TGCGCCAGCAGCTACACATATAACAATGAGCAGTTCTTC
V gene: TRBV6-1; D gene: -; clone size: -; J gene: TRBJ1-1; CDR3 protein: CASSEGGQGEAFF; CDR3 DNA: TGTGCCAGCAGTGAGGGGGGGCAGGGTGAAGCTTTCTTT
V gene: TRBV5-1; D gene: -; clone size: once; J gene: TRBJ2-1; CDR3 protein: CASSLAQGREQFF; CDR3 DNA: TGCGCCAGCAGCTTGGCGCAGGGCCGTGAGCAGTTCTTC
V gene: TRBV13; D gene: -; clone size: once; J gene: TRBJ2-7; CDR3 protein: CASSLGLRGGGYEQYF; CDR3 DNA: TGTGCCAGCAGCTTAGGCCTACGGGGTGGTGGGTACGAGCAGTACTTC
V gene: TRBV7-2; D gene: -; clone size: -; J gene: TRBJ1-5; CDR3 protein: CASSTDNSNQPQHF; CDR3 DNA: TGTGCCAGCAGCACGGACAACAGCAATCAGCCCCAGCATTTT
V gene: TRBV29-1; D gene: TRBD1; clone size: -; J gene: TRBJ1-1; CDR3 protein: CSVRQGTPRAFF; CDR3 DNA: TGCAGCGTGAGACAGGGGACGCCTCGAGCTTTCTTT
V gene: TRBV7-9; D gene: TRBD1; clone size: -; J gene: TRBJ1-6; CDR3 protein: CASSLAERAGGFNSPLHF; CDR3 DNA: TGTGCCAGCAGCTTAGCTGAGAGAGCAGGGGGCTTTAATTCACCCCTCCACTTT
V gene: TRBV7-9; D gene: -; clone size: -; J gene: TRBJ2-3; CDR3 protein: CATSTGTSDTQYF; CDR3 DNA: TGTGCCACATCGACAGGGACTTCAGATACGCAGTATTTT
V gene: TRBV3-1/TRBV3-2; D gene: -; clone size: few; J gene: TRBJ1-1; CDR3 protein: CASSRTGAEAFF; CDR3 DNA: TGTGCCAGCAGTCGAACGGGGGCTGAAGCTTTCTTT
V gene: TRBV19; D gene: -; clone size: few; J gene: TRBJ1-4; CDR3 protein: CASSTTATNEKLFF; CDR3 DNA: TGTGCCAGTAGTACGACAGCAACTAATGAAAAACTGTTTTTT
V gene: TRBV18; D gene: TRBD1; clone size: -; J gene: TRBJ1-1; CDR3 protein: CASSQSTGVEAFF; CDR3 DNA: TGTGCCAGCTCACAAAGTACAGGGGTTGAAGCTTTCTTT
V gene: TRBV27; D gene: TRBD1; clone size: -; J gene: TRBJ1-2; CDR3 protein: CASSSNRGTYGYTF; CDR3 DNA: TGTGCCAGCAGTTCAAACAGGGGGACCTATGGCTACACCTTC
V gene: TRBV7-2; D gene: -; clone size: -; J gene: TRBJ2-1; CDR3 protein: CASSTRRGAYNEQFF; CDR3 DNA: TGTGCCAGCAGCACGCGTCGCGGGGCCTACAATGAGCAGTTCTTC
V gene: TRBV10-3; D gene: -; clone size: once; J gene: TRBJ2-5; CDR3 protein: CAISESVGEMGRETQYF; CDR3 DNA: TGTGCCATCAGTGAGTCGGTCGGTGAAATGGGGAGAGAGACCCAGTACTTC
V gene: TRBV6-5; D gene: -; clone size: few; J gene: TRBJ1-2; CDR3 protein: CASSYDTQYGYTF; CDR3 DNA: TGTGCCAGCAGTTACGACACACAATATGGCTACACCTTC
V gene: TRBV28; D gene: TRBD1; clone size: -; J gene: TRBJ1-4; CDR3 protein: CASRLTGTREKLFF; CDR3 DNA: TGTGCCAGCAGACTGACAGGGACGCGTGAAAAACTGTTTTTT
V gene: TRBV28; D gene: -; clone size: -; J gene: TRBJ2-3; CDR3 protein: CASRPTNAGTQYF; CDR3 DNA: TGTGCCAGCAGACCAACCAACGCGGGTACGCAGTATTTT
V gene: TRBV7-9; D gene: -; clone size: many; J gene: TRBJ1-1; CDR3 protein: CASSLEEKEAFF; CDR3 DNA: TGTGCCAGCAGCTTAGAAGAGAAAGAAGCTTTCTTT
V gene: TRBV29-1; D gene: -; clone size: many; J gene: TRBJ2-1; CDR3 protein: CSAVAELYNEQFF; CDR3 DNA: TGCAGCGCGGTAGCGGAATTGTACAATGAGCAGTTCTTC
V gene: TRBV4-2; D gene: TRBD2; clone size: -; J gene: TRBJ2-2; CDR3 protein: CASSQALGRGGRRRANTGELFF; CDR3 DNA: TGTGCCAGCAGCCAAGCGCTCGGGCGGGGGGGCCGGAGGCGCGCGAACACCGGGGAGCTGTTTTTT